Listed below are T cell receptor beta chains from one sample, sequenced in a study. TCRdb called the 5' RACE reads again in MiXCR, with one record for every CDR3 protein. This table holds under 60,000 distinct CDR3 sequences, roughly 28% found once. Material for sequencing was naive CD4+ T cells sorted from blood. Receptors were obtained from a female donor with breast cancer. Each CDR3 is given with its conserved first and last residue. D genes are given only for firm matches. The size entry is marked missing in some rows and otherwise reads once, few, many or a size class.

V gene	J gene	D gene	clone size	CDR3 protein	CDR3 DNA
TRBV6-6	TRBJ1-1	NA	many	CASTQSWNTEAFF	TGTGCCAGCACCCAAAGCTGGAACACTGAAGCTTTCTTT
TRBV20-1	TRBJ2-4	NA	NA	CSARGNRGRDIQYF	TGCAGTGCTAGAGGGAACAGGGGGAGGGACATTCAGTACTTC
TRBV28	TRBJ1-1	TRBD1	NA	CASGQGRGTEAFF	TGTGCCAGCGGACAGGGGAGGGGAACTGAAGCTTTCTTT
TRBV9	TRBJ1-3	TRBD1	few	CASSVDRASGNTIYF	TGTGCCAGCAGCGTCGACAGGGCTTCTGGAAACACCATATATTTT
TRBV4-2	TRBJ1-5	NA	few	CASSQETDGNQPQHF	TGTGCCAGCAGCCAAGAAACAGACGGCAATCAGCCCCAGCATTTT
TRBV4-1	TRBJ2-4	NA	few	CASSQEVQLAKNIQYF	TGCGCCAGCAGCCAAGAAGTTCAGCTAGCCAAAAACATTCAGTACTTC
TRBV20-1	TRBJ2-7	NA	NA	CSADGTGGAGYEQYF	TGCAGTGCGGACGGTACGGGGGGCGCAGGGTACGAGCAGTACTTC
TRBV3-1	TRBJ2-7	TRBD1	NA	CASSRDRGPYEQYF	TGTGCCAGCAGTCGGGACAGGGGGCCTTACGAGCAGTACTTC
TRBV7-2	TRBJ1-1	NA	NA	CASSLHGQNTEAFF	TGTGCCAGCAGCTTACACGGACAGAACACTGAAGCTTTCTTT
TRBV5-1	TRBJ2-1	NA	NA	CASSRGQSSYNEQFF	TGCGCCAGCAGCCGGGGACAAAGCTCCTACAATGAGCAGTTCTTC
TRBV29-1	TRBJ1-2	NA	many	CSVAGKIDYGYTF	TGCAGCGTTGCAGGGAAGATTGACTATGGCTACACCTTC
TRBV15	TRBJ2-1	NA	few	CATSRDQDHEQFF	TGTGCCACCAGCAGAGATCAGGACCATGAGCAGTTCTTC
TRBV7-2	TRBJ2-4	TRBD1	NA	CASGERQGANIQYF	TGTGCCAGCGGGGAGAGGCAGGGGGCGAACATTCAGTACTTC
TRBV4-1	TRBJ2-3	NA	few	CASSQGPRQGGTDTQYF	TGCGCCAGCAGCCAAGGTCCTAGGCAGGGGGGGACAGATACGCAGTATTTT
TRBV4-3	TRBJ2-2	TRBD2	medium-sized	CASSQSLLAGGPQELFF	TGCGCCAGCAGCCAATCGTTACTAGCGGGAGGCCCCCAGGAGCTGTTTTTT
TRBV18	TRBJ2-1	NA	NA	CASSRSRDNEQLF	TGTGCCAGCTCACGAAGCCGGGACAATGAGCAGCTCTTC
TRBV5-6	TRBJ2-1	NA	many	CASSLKPTSTREQFF	TGTGCCAGCAGCTTGAAACCCACTAGCACCCGTGAGCAGTTCTTC
TRBV12-3/TRBV12-4	TRBJ2-7	TRBD1	few	CASSTTSPGGNEQYF	TGTGCCAGCAGTACCACGTCTCCAGGGGGCAACGAGCAGTACTTC
TRBV6-1	TRBJ1-2	NA	few	CASSEVLRGGGYTF	TGTGCCAGCAGTGAAGTACTCCGGGGAGGGGGCTACACCTTC
TRBV7-3	TRBJ1-1	TRBD1	few	CASSATGKDTEAFF	TGTGCCAGCAGCGCGACAGGGAAGGACACTGAAGCTTTCTTT
TRBV20-1	TRBJ2-5	NA	NA	CSGSSGGGVETQYF	TGCAGTGGCTCTAGCGGAGGGGGAGTAGAGACCCAGTACTTC
TRBV5-1	TRBJ2-5	NA	few	CASSYRQSQETQYF	TGCGCCAGCAGCTACCGACAGAGCCAAGAGACCCAGTACTTC
TRBV28	TRBJ1-5	TRBD1	NA	CDSSFNSVTGGSNQPQHF	TGTGACAGCAGTTTCAACTCCGTGACAGGGGGAAGCAATCAGCCCCAGCATTTT
TRBV20-1	TRBJ2-5	NA	NA	CSTLPAEGLAETQYF	TGCAGTACCCTCCCAGCTGAGGGGCTGGCAGAGACCCAGTACTTC
TRBV7-2	TRBJ1-6	NA	few	CASSLAQGSYNSPLHF	TGTGCCAGCAGCTTAGCGCAGGGCTCCTATAATTCACCCCTCCACTTT
TRBV7-3	TRBJ2-5	NA	many	CASSPTPGPVGTQYF	TGTGCCAGCAGCCCTACCCCCGGACCCGTAGGGACCCAGTACTTC
TRBV4-1	TRBJ2-2	NA	NA	CASTSSRYTGELFF	TGCGCCAGCACCTCAAGTCGATACACCGGGGAGCTGTTTTTT
TRBV7-9	TRBJ2-7	TRBD2	NA	CASSSLAGGSYEQYF	TGTGCCAGCAGCTCCTTAGCGGGGGGTTCCTACGAGCAGTACTTC
TRBV7-3	TRBJ1-1	NA	NA	CASSLWADMNTEALF	TGTGCCAGCAGCTTATGGGCAGACATGAACACTGAAGCTCTCTTT
TRBV7-6	TRBJ2-3	NA	few	CASSSSTDTQYF	TGTGCCAGCAGCTCTTCCACAGATACGCAGTATTTT
TRBV20-1	TRBJ2-1	TRBD1	few	CSARIRGSYNEQFF	TGCAGTGCTAGAATCAGGGGGTCCTACAATGAGCAGTTCTTC
TRBV7-9	TRBJ2-5	NA	NA	CASSLRPLHDLKRGGETQYF	TGTGCCAGCAGCTTAAGACCTCTCCACGATCTAAAGAGAGGCGGGGAGACCCAGTACTTC
TRBV7-2	TRBJ2-4	NA	few	CASSLDARTTDQYF	TGTGCCAGCAGCTTAGATGCCAGGACGACCGACCAGTACTTC
TRBV6-1	TRBJ2-3	NA	many	CASTIGADTQYF	TGTGCCAGCACTATAGGGGCAGATACGCAGTATTTT
TRBV5-1	TRBJ2-1	NA	NA	CASSLQGTATYNEQFF	TGCGCCAGCAGCTTGCAAGGGACCGCCACCTACAATGAGCAGTTCTTC
TRBV7-8	TRBJ2-7	TRBD1	NA	CASTGTVSYEQYF	TGTGCCAGCACCGGGACAGTTTCCTACGAGCAGTACTTC
TRBV12-3/TRBV12-4	TRBJ2-1	NA	NA	CASSFWDGILYNEQFF	TGTGCCAGCAGTTTCTGGGACGGAATCCTATACAATGAGCAGTTCTTC
TRBV28	TRBJ2-7	NA	NA	CASSPGTGLAPREQYF	TGTGCCAGCAGTCCCGGGACAGGACTAGCTCCACGCGAGCAGTACTTC
TRBV7-2	TRBJ1-2	NA	NA	CASTAGTQGYTF	TGTGCCAGCACGGCCGGGACCCAGGGCTACACCTTC
TRBV10-1	TRBJ1-5	NA	NA	CASSESPDQPQHF	TGCGCCAGCAGTGAGTCTCCAGATCAGCCCCAGCATTTT
TRBV20-1	TRBJ1-6	NA	NA	CSPFWGVGNSPLHF	TGCAGCCCCTTCTGGGGGGTCGGTAATTCACCCCTCCACTTT
TRBV7-2	TRBJ2-7	TRBD2	many	CASSLAPATTSGRAYEQYF	TGTGCCAGCAGCTTAGCGCCGGCAACTACTAGCGGGAGGGCCTACGAGCAGTACTTC
TRBV7-2	TRBJ2-1	NA	few	CASRNFKDDEQFF	TGTGCCAGCAGAAACTTCAAGGACGATGAGCAGTTCTTC
TRBV12-3/TRBV12-4	TRBJ2-4	TRBD2	NA	CASSLGLGGDIQYF	TGTGCCAGCAGTTTAGGGTTGGGGGGGGACATTCAGTACTTC
TRBV7-9	TRBJ1-3	NA	NA	CASSLISSGNTIYF	TGTGCCAGCAGCCTGATTAGCTCTGGAAACACCATATATTTT
TRBV6-1	TRBJ2-7	NA	few	CASSQDRQREQYF	TGTGCCAGCAGCCAGGACCGACAACGCGAGCAGTACTTC
TRBV5-5	TRBJ1-1	TRBD1	NA	CASSHNLDRVNTEAFF	TGTGCCAGCAGCCATAATCTCGACAGGGTGAACACTGAAGCTTTCTTT
TRBV20-1	TRBJ2-3	NA	few	CSASPLKALPSTDTQYF	TGCAGTGCTAGTCCATTGAAAGCGTTACCTAGCACAGATACGCAGTATTTT
TRBV7-3	TRBJ2-6	NA	NA	CASSPGPGDSGANVLTF	TGTGCCAGCAGCCCCGGACCGGGGGACTCTGGGGCCAACGTCCTGACTTTC
TRBV9	TRBJ1-5	NA	NA	CASSVEPGDQPQHF	TGTGCCAGCAGCGTAGAGCCGGGGGACCAGCCCCAGCATTTT
TRBV5-6	TRBJ2-7	NA	NA	CASSLISGTYEQYF	TGTGCCAGCAGCTTGATTAGCGGCACCTACGAGCAGTACTTC
TRBV12-3/TRBV12-4	TRBJ1-5	NA	few	CASSSSGARGLQPQHF	TGTGCCAGCAGTTCCTCGGGGGCTCGGGGCTTACAGCCCCAGCATTTT
TRBV6-4	TRBJ2-2	NA	NA	CASRPIPQSGELFF	TGTGCCAGCAGGCCCATCCCCCAATCCGGGGAGCTGTTTTTT